These 14 T cell receptor beta chains originate from one sample sequenced in a study of identifying expanded T cells in peripheral blood (dated by TCRdb to between 2018 and 2021). The protocol used for the library was the immunoSEQ multiplex PCR assay. This is the immuneACCESS table as TCRdb keeps it, with only in-frame sequences that have V and J called. A part of the clones is gone; compared with another copy, unresolved V genes explain less than half, and the rest is unexplained. The sample includes over 100,000 clones, with about 91% observed a single time. The biggest ten clones account for 11% to 15% of the sample. Material for sequencing was blood. Receptors were obtained from a person aged 18 to 70 in good health.

V is TRBV11-1 and J is TRBJ2-1; 8 bases match TRBD1. The V gene's germline CDR1 is SGHAT and CDR2 FQDESV (reference sequence). J gave up 7 bases and V 6 bases, and 2 bases lay outside the gene matches. The CDR3 length is 12 residues. CDR3: CASSQGANEQFF. The CDR3 DNA sequence: TGTGCCAGCAGTCAGGGGGCGAATGAGCAGTTCTTC.

This clone showed up just a few times. V gene TRBV11-2 combines with J gene TRBJ1-6; D not resolved. CDR1 is SGHAT, CDR2 FQNNGV, per germline. V was pared by 2 bases and J by 7 bases, with 9 bases between. The CDR3 consists of 14 residues. The CDR3 bases are TGTGCCAGCAGCTTATTCGTTGGAAATTCACCCCTCCACTTT. Translating it yields CASSLFVGNSPLHF.

The V and J genes are TRBV12-5 and TRBJ1-1, with D perhaps TRBD1 (6 bases). The V end lost 3 bases, the J end lost 8 bases, and 13 bases lay between the germline ends. Per the germline V gene, CDR1 is LGHNT and CDR2 is FRNRAP. CDR3 length equals 13 residues. The CDR3 is CASGLRTDSEAFF. CDR3 sequence (DNA): TGTGCTAGTGGTTTACGGACAGACAGCGAAGCTTTCTTT. Full variable domain (outside the CDR3, taken from reference TRBV12-5 and TRBJ1-1): DARVTQTPRHKVTEMGQEVTMRCQPILGHNTVFWYRQTMMQGLELLAYFRNRAPLDDSGMPKDRFSAEMPDATLATLKIQPSEPRDSAVYFCASGLRTDSEAFFGQGTRLTVV.

The chain has TRBV5-4 and TRBJ1-2; D perhaps matches TRBD1 (6 bases). Germline CDR1 SGHNT, CDR2 YYREEE (reference sequence). The CDR3 runs to 14 residues. Deletions cut 0 bases from V and 4 bases from J, with 10 bases between. The CDR3 sequence: CASSLAQGTYGYTF. The CDR3, as DNA: TGTGCCAGCAGCTTGGCACAGGGCACCTATGGCTACACCTTC. Filled out from reference TRBV5-4 and TRBJ1-2, the complete variable domain reads ETGVTQSPTHLIKTRGQQVTLRCSSQSGHNTVSWYQQALGQGPQFIFQYYREEENGRGNFPPRFSGLQFPNYSSELNVNALELDDSALYLCASSLAQGTYGYTFGSGTRLTVV.

This clone turned up a few times. The chain is built from TRBV6-6 and TRBJ2-2; 9 bases are shared with TRBD1. The CDR3 runs to 15 residues. V trimming: 6 bases; J trimming: 5 bases; junction bases outside the gene matches: 7. Germline-derived CDR1 and CDR2 are MNHNY and SVGAGI (reference sequence). The CDR3, as DNA: TGTGCCAGCAGGCAGGGACAGGGAGGGACCGGGGAGCTGTTTTTT. Protein product: CASRQGQGGTGELFF.

This clone showed up just once. This sequence joins TRBV7-8 and TRBJ1-1; perhaps TRBD1 as D (6 bases). Between the trimmed V and J ends, which lost 5 bases and 2 bases, there was a span of 12 bases. This CDR3 has 14 residues. Germline CDR1 SGHVS, CDR2 FQNEAQ. CDR3 coding DNA: TGTGCCAGCAGCGGTCCGGGACATAACACTGAAGCTTTCTTT. Translation gives CASSGPGHNTEAFF.

The V and J genes are TRBV4-3 and TRBJ2-7, with TRBD2 identical over 7 bases. CDR3 length: 16 residues. V gave up 0 bases and J gave up 6 bases; unmatched junction bases: 11. In germline, CDR1 is LGHNA, CDR2 YSLEER. DNA for the CDR3: TGCGCCAGCAGCCAAGATCGCGGGGGTTTTAGGGGCGAGCAGTACTTC. Its protein is CASSQDRGGFRGEQYF.

The sample holds a few counts of this clone. The chain joins TRBV11-1 to TRBJ1-1, with 7 bases that match TRBD1. V shed 5 bases, J shed 1 base, and the junction held 16 bases outside the gene matches. CDR3 length equals 18 residues. Germline V gene lookup returns CDR1 SGHAT and CDR2 FQDESV (reference sequence). The CDR3 protein is CASSGELGGKGANTEAFF. The CDR3 nucleotides read TGTGCCAGCAGCGGAGAGCTCGGGGGGAAGGGGGCGAACACTGAAGCTTTCTTT. The variable domain in full, with the rest retrieved from reference TRBV11-1 and TRBJ1-1, is EAEVAQSPRYKITEKSQAVAFWCDPISGHATLYWYRQILGQGPELLVQFQDESVVDDSQLPKDRFSAERLKGVDSTLKIQPAELGDSAMYLCASSGELGGKGANTEAFFGQGTRLTVV.

The chain recombines TRBV5-6 with TRBJ1-2; a possible D gene is TRBD1 (5 bases). The CDR3 is 12 amino acids. The V end was cut by 1 base, the J end by 4 bases, with 5 bases between. Per the germline V gene, CDR1 is SGHDT and CDR2 is YYEEEE. CDR3 DNA sequence: TGTGCCAGCAGCTTGAGGGGCTATGGCTACACCTTC. Its translation: CASSLRGYGYTF.

The chain employs TRBV29-1 and TRBJ2-5, with no clear D. Germline CDR1 is SQVTM and CDR2 is ANQGSEA. V lost 3 bases to trimming and J lost 0 bases, with 5 bases between them. This CDR3 has 12 residues. Here the CDR3 reads CSVELNQETQYF. Here the CDR3 DNA reads TGCAGCGTTGAGCTGAACCAAGAGACCCAGTACTTC.

This clone occurred once. This chain connects TRBV28 to TRBJ1-1; D is undetermined. Germline V gene lookup returns CDR1 MDHEN and CDR2 SYDVKM. The CDR3 spans 12 residues. V dropped 2 bases and J dropped 5 bases, with 6 bases sitting between them. This CDR3 reads CASSLVRTEAFF. For the CDR3, the DNA is TGTGCCAGCAGTTTAGTCCGGACTGAAGCTTTCTTT.

The chain has TRBV30 and TRBJ2-1; the match to TRBD1 covers 8 bases. In germline, CDR1 is GTSNPN, CDR2 SVGIG (reference sequence). The CDR3 covers 14 residues. Trimming cost V 3 bases and J 10 bases; bases outside gene matches: 11. CDR3 protein: CAWRNRGSAIEQFF. The DNA for the CDR3 is TGTGCCTGGAGAAACAGGGGGTCCGCGATAGAGCAGTTCTTC.

The genes are TRBV7-9 and TRBJ1-1; possible D gene TRBD1, 6 bases. CDR1 is SEHNR and CDR2 is FQNEAQ in the germline V gene (reference sequence). V lost 5 bases and J lost 3, with 10 bases in between. The CDR3 extends over 13 amino acids. CDR3 DNA sequence: TGTGCCAGCAGCCGACAGGCGGACACTGAAGCTTTCTTT. It codes for CASSRQADTEAFF.

The J gene is TRBJ2-7, the V gene TRBV7-9, with D tentatively TRBD1 (6 bases). Germline CDR1 SEHNR, CDR2 FQNEAQ (reference sequence). The CDR3 is made up of 16 amino acids. V was cut by 5 bases and J by 2 bases, with 19 bases left in between. Here the CDR3 reads CASSPPGHLSTYEQYF. CDR3 DNA sequence: TGTGCCAGCAGCCCGCCGGGACATCTAAGCACCTACGAGCAGTACTTC.